Below, 20 T cell receptor beta chains from the same sample are listed, as sequenced in a study of molecular identifiers for immune sequencing clone quantification. One entry per CDR3 protein, called by TCRdb with MiXCR from the PCR reads. The sample gives over 85,000 distinct CDR3 sequences, under 25% of which show up once; approximately 1% is in the top ten. The sample comprised naive CD8+ T cells from blood, with Jurkat cell RNA spiked in. Regarding subset: FACS-sorted CD8+CD4-CCR7+CD45RA+ naive T cells. These receptors were obtained from a human donor in good health. Some libraries in this study had Jurkat cell RNA spiked in.

This clonotype was counted a few times. The chain uses TRBV2 and TRBJ1-5, with no clear D. The CDR3 sequence is 15 residues long. V was trimmed by 6 bases and J by 0 bases, leaving 12 bases between them. Germline CDR1 and CDR2: SNHLY and FYNNEI. CDR3 region: CASREGDYSNQPQHF. The CDR3, as DNA: TGTGCCAGCAGAGAGGGAGATTATAGCAATCAGCCCCAGCATTTT.

This clonotype has a handful of counts. V gene TRBV9 combines with J gene TRBJ2-7, with D unresolved. Germline V gene lookup returns CDR1 SGDLS and CDR2 YYNGEE. CDR3 size: 16 residues. The V and J ends lost 0 bases and 1 base respectively, with 14 bases between them. The CDR3 loop is CASSVAGQADSYEQYF. The CDR3 DNA reads TGTGCCAGCAGCGTAGCTGGGCAGGCAGATTCCTACGAGCAGTACTTC.

Ten or more counts support this clonotype. The V call is TRBV6-5, the J call TRBJ2-3, with D perhaps matching TRBD1 (5 bases). CDR3 length: 14 amino acids. Germline values: CDR1 MNHEY, CDR2 SVGAGI. Trimming took off 2 bases at V and 6 bases at J, with 12 bases between the two ends. CDR3 sequence reads: CASSYVGVRDTQYF. The CDR3 DNA sequence: TGTGCCAGCAGTTACGTAGGGGTTCGGGATACGCAGTATTTT.

The chain joins TRBV29-1 to TRBJ2-7, with 8 bases identical to TRBD2. Trimming took 6 bases from V and 0 from J; bases not matched to a gene: 4. This CDR3 has 13 residues. Germline CDR1 SQVTM, CDR2 ANQGSEA. The CDR3 spells CSVLAESSYEQYF. CDR3 coding DNA: TGCAGCGTACTAGCGGAGAGCTCCTACGAGCAGTACTTC.

This clonotype showed up many times. The V and J genes are TRBV19 and TRBJ2-7; D unclear. Per germline, CDR1 LNHDA and CDR2 SQIVND (reference sequence). CDR3 size: 13 residues. V was pared by 5 bases and J by 2 bases, with 10 bases between. This CDR3 is CASSSTVTYEQYF. The CDR3 DNA follows: TGTGCCAGTAGTTCGACTGTCACCTACGAGCAGTACTTC. Looking up the rest from reference TRBV19 and TRBJ2-7 gives the full variable domain: DGGITQSPKYLFRKEGQNVTLSCEQNLNHDAMYWYRQDPGQGLRLIYYSQIVNDFQKGDIAEGYSVSREKKESFPLTVTSAQKNPTAFYLCASSSTVTYEQYFGPGTRLTVT.

This clonotype was observed a handful of times. The genes are TRBV7-9 and TRBJ2-3, with 14 bases matching TRBD2. Trimming removed 5 bases from V and 8 bases from J; junction bases left unmatched: 12. Per the germline V gene, CDR1 is SEHNR and CDR2 is FQNEAQ (reference sequence). This CDR3 contains 17 residues. CDR3 DNA: TGTGCCAGCAGCCCGATGGGACTAGCGGGAGTCTCGGGTACGCAGTATTTT. Protein: CASSPMGLAGVSGTQYF.

This clonotype was observed many times. This chain connects TRBV28 to TRBJ1-5; D possibly corresponds to TRBD1 (6 bases). The V end lost 3 bases, the J end lost 3 bases, and 6 bases lay between the germline ends. Germline CDR1 MDHEN, CDR2 SYDVKM. The CDR3 is made up of 13 amino acids. Written as DNA, the CDR3 is TGTGCCAGCAGTTTGGGACACAATCAGCCCCAGCATTTT. Its translation: CASSLGHNQPQHF.

This clonotype was seen a few times. J is TRBJ2-2 and V is TRBV6-2 or TRBV6-3; D call uncertain. Trimming removed 7 bases from V and 9 bases from J, with 6 bases in between. The CDR3 spans 10 residues. The V gene's germline CDR1 is MNHEY and CDR2 SVGEGT. DNA for the CDR3: TGTGCCAGCATTTTCTGGGAGCTGTTTTTT. Its translation is CASIFWELFF.

In its sample, this clonotype was seen many times. The chain has TRBV19 and TRBJ1-1; D remains ambiguous. The V gene's germline CDR1 is LNHDA and CDR2 SQIVND (reference sequence). Trimming shortened V by 4 bases and J by 3 bases, and 12 bases separated the two germline ends. CDR3 length equals 14 residues. The CDR3 coding sequence is TGTGCCAGTAGTACCAGTATGCGGGACACTGAAGCTTTCTTT. Protein product: CASSTSMRDTEAFF.

This clonotype was observed a handful of times. This chain uses TRBV3-1 with TRBJ2-3; a weak D match, TRBD1 (6 bases). Deletions cut 8 bases from V and 7 bases from J, with 19 bases between. Germline V gives CDR1 LGHDT, CDR2 YNNKEL (reference sequence). CDR3 size: 14 residues. Here the CDR3 reads CASQDPNTGNTQYF. The CDR3 DNA reads as TGTGCCAGCCAGGACCCAAATACAGGGAATACGCAGTATTTT.

This clonotype has ten or more counts. The rearrangement uses TRBV12-3 or TRBV12-4 and TRBJ1-1; no definite D call. The CDR3 consists of 13 residues. Trimming took 6 bases from V and 0 from J, leaving 8 bases between them. For the CDR3, the DNA is TGTGCCAGCAGCCCCACTTTGAACACTGAAGCTTTCTTT. Translation gives CASSPTLNTEAFF.

This chain joins TRBV4-3 and TRBJ2-2; a weak D match, TRBD2 (5 bases). Trimming shortened V by 0 bases and J by 5 bases, and 16 bases separated the two germline ends. The CDR3 length is 17 residues. CDR1 is LGHNA and CDR2 is YSLEER in the germline V gene. CDR3 sequence (DNA): TGCGCCAGCAGCCAAGAGGACCTTAGCGCCTTGACCGGGGAGCTGTTTTTT. Protein: CASSQEDLSALTGELFF.

This clonotype was seen repeatedly, ten times or more. V gene TRBV7-9 combines with J gene TRBJ2-1; no firm D call. Between the trimmed V and J ends, which lost 5 bases and 0 bases, there was a span of 5 bases. There are 13 residues in the CDR3. Germline CDR1 SEHNR, CDR2 FQNEAQ (reference sequence). The CDR3 sequence is CASSPGSYNEQFF. CDR3 DNA: TGTGCCAGCAGCCCCGGCTCCTACAATGAGCAGTTCTTC.

With regard to this clonotype: Just one base apart from a much larger clone, this may be a read error. CDR3 bases: TGTGCCAGCAGCCCTACCTGGACAGGGGGCACTGAAGCTTTCTTT. Its translation: CASSPTWTGGTEAFF. V is TRBV7-6 and J is TRBJ1-1; 10 nucleotides align to TRBD1. Germline-derived CDR1 and CDR2 are SGHVS and FNYEAQ. CDR3 length equals 15 residues. V gave up 5 bases and J gave up 4 bases; unmatched junction bases: 7. Based on the CDR3 plus reference TRBV7-6 and TRBJ1-1, the full variable domain is GAGVSQSPRYKVTKRGQDVALRCDPISGHVSLYWYRQALGQGPEFLTYFNYEAQQDKSGLPNDRFSAERPEGSISTLTIQRTEQRDSAMYRCASSPTWTGGTEAFFGQGTRLTVV.

This clonotype was seen more than once but under ten times. The V and J genes are TRBV6-5 and TRBJ1-2; D ambiguous. CDR1 is MNHEY and CDR2 is SVGAGI in the germline V gene. V was cut by 4 bases and J by 1 base, with 13 bases left in between. The CDR3 is 15 residues long. The CDR3 here is CASSSSHTVNYGYTF. CDR3 bases: TGTGCCAGCAGTTCATCACATACCGTTAACTATGGCTACACCTTC.

This clonotype was observed many times. V gene TRBV19 combines with J gene TRBJ2-7; D call uncertain. The CDR3 is made up of 14 amino acids. Germline V gives CDR1 LNHDA, CDR2 SQIVND (reference sequence). Deletions cut 3 bases from V and 1 base from J, with 10 bases between. The CDR3 reads CASSIVGRSYEQYF. CDR3 sequence (DNA): TGTGCCAGTAGTATCGTAGGAAGGTCCTACGAGCAGTACTTC.

This clonotype was counted ten times or more. This chain connects TRBV7-9 to TRBJ2-3; no reliable D call. Germline CDR1 and CDR2: SEHNR and FQNEAQ (reference sequence). Trimming stripped 5 bases from V and 4 bases from J, with 7 bases between. The CDR3 totals 12 residues. The CDR3 sequence: CASSPDPDTQYF. In DNA, the CDR3 is TGTGCCAGCAGCCCGGACCCAGATACGCAGTATTTT.

Remarks on this clonotype: This may come from a read error, since a much larger clone is one base off. V and J are TRBV20-1 and TRBJ2-3; D unresolved. Germline assignment: CDR1 DFQATT and CDR2 SNEGSKA (reference sequence). Trimming left V 0 bases short and J 6 bases short, with 10 bases between. The CDR3 sequence is 13 residues long. The CDR3 protein is CSARDPETDTQYF. The CDR3 DNA reads TGCAGTGCTAGAGATCCAGAGACCGATACGCAGTATTTT.

This clonotype was counted once. This clone may be a read error of a much larger clone one base away. The chain has TRBV20-1 and TRBJ2-3; D might be TRBD2 (6 bases). Germline V CDR1 and CDR2: DFQATT, SNEGSKA (reference sequence). Trimming cost V 3 bases and J 1 base, with 17 bases left between them. The CDR3 has 16 residues. The CDR3 loop is CSASGRGSDGTDTQYF. The CDR3 DNA reads as TGCAGTGCTAGTGGGCGGGGTAGCGACGGCACAGATACGCAGTATTTT.

J is TRBJ1-1 and V is TRBV30, with D hard to call. Between the trimmed V and J ends, which lost 0 bases and 6 bases, there was a span of 11 bases. Germline V CDR1 and CDR2: GTSNPN, SVGIG (reference sequence). The CDR3 totals 13 residues. CDR3 coding DNA: TGTGCCTGGAGTGTACCTTTTGGCGCTGAAGCTTTCTTT. Translated: CAWSVPFGAEAFF.